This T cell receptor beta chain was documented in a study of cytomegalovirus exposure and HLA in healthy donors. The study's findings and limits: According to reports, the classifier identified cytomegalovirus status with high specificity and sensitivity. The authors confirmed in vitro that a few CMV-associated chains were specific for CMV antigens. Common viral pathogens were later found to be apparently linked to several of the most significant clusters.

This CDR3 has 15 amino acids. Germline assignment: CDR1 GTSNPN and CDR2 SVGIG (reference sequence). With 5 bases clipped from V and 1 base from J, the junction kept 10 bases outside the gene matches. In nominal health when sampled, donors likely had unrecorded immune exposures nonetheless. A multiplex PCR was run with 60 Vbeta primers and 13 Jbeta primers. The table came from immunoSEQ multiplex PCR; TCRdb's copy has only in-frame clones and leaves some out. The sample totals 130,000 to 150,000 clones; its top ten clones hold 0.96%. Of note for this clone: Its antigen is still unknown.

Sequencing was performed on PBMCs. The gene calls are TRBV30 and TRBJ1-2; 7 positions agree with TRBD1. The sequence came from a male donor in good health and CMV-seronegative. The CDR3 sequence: CAWSGGTVNNYGYTF. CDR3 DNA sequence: TGTGCCTGGTCGGGAGGGACAGTCAATAACTATGGCTACACCTTC. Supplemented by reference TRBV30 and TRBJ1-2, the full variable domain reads SQTIHQWPATLVQPVGSPLSLECTVEGTSNPNLYWYRQAAGRGLQLLFYSVGIGQISSEVPQNLSASRPQDRQFILSSKKLLLSDSGFYLCAWSGGTVNNYGYTFGSGTRLTVV.